The 19 T cell receptor beta chains presented below share a single source sample, sequenced in a study of molecular identifiers for immune sequencing clone quantification. MiXCR was run by TCRdb on the PCR reads, yielding one entry per CDR3 protein. The sample includes more than 300,000 distinct CDR3 sequences, 20% to 25% of them seen just once. Sequencing input: naive CD8+ T cells from blood, with Jurkat cell RNA spiked in. Indicated subset: FACS-sorted CD8+CD4-CCR7+CD45RA+ naive T cells. These receptors originate from a human donor in good health. Some libraries in this study had Jurkat cell RNA spiked in.

This clonotype was recorded at least ten times. This CDR3 reads CASSFLGAGELFF. The CDR3 bases are TGTGCCAGCAGCTTCCTGGGGGCCGGGGAGCTGTTTTTT. The J gene is TRBJ2-2, the V gene TRBV28; D possibly uses TRBD1 or TRBD2 (5 bases each). Per germline, CDR1 MDHEN and CDR2 SYDVKM. V gave up 6 bases and J gave up 6 bases, with 11 bases separating them. This CDR3 has 13 amino acids.

This clonotype was seen at least ten times. The chain is built from TRBV6-2 or TRBV6-3 and TRBJ2-7, with D unclear. The CDR3 has 13 amino acids. Germline V gene data show CDR1 as MNHEY and CDR2 as SVGEGT. V dropped 8 bases and J dropped 2 bases, with 13 bases sitting between them. The CDR3: CASGETTAYEQYF. In DNA, the CDR3 is TGTGCCAGCGGAGAGACGACTGCCTACGAGCAGTACTTC.

The table lists this clonotype with many counts. This chain joins TRBV5-4 and TRBJ2-1; D perhaps matches TRBD1 (6 bases). This CDR3 region has 12 residues. Trimming shortened V by 0 bases and J by 10 bases, and 8 bases separated the two germline ends. In germline, CDR1 is SGHNT, CDR2 YYREEE (reference sequence). The CDR3 is CASSLVGTEQFF. The CDR3 nucleotides read TGTGCCAGCAGCTTGGTTGGGACAGAGCAGTTCTTC.

This clonotype was recorded many times. V and J are TRBV12-3 or TRBV12-4 and TRBJ1-4; D possibly corresponds to TRBD1 (6 bases). This CDR3 is built from 14 residues. V was shortened by 3 bases and J by 7 bases, with 12 bases between the two germline ends. The CDR3 nucleotides are TGTGCCAGCAGTTTCGGGGGGCGCGGTGAAAAACTGTTTTTT. It encodes CASSFGGRGEKLFF.

At least ten counts were recorded for this clonotype. V usage is TRBV6-5 and J usage is TRBJ1-1; perhaps TRBD1 as D (5 bases). The CDR3 contains 15 residues. Trimming cost V 2 bases and J 6 bases, with 16 bases left between them. In germline, CDR1 is MNHEY, CDR2 SVGAGI. The CDR3 spells CASSYPPGPYAEAFF. The CDR3 nucleotides read TGTGCCAGCAGTTACCCACCGGGACCGTACGCTGAAGCTTTCTTT.

In regard to this clonotype: A read error may explain this, as a much larger clone is one base away. The chain has TRBV11-2 and TRBJ2-3; TRBD2 aligns across 9 bases. CDR3 length: 15 amino acids. CDR1 SGHAT and CDR2 FQNNGV come from the germline V gene. The V segment lost 5 bases and the J segment 4 bases; nucleotides outside the gene matches: 7. In DNA form, the CDR3 reads TGTGCCAGCAGCCCTCTAGCGGGGACCGCAGATACGCAGTATTTT. This sequence encodes CASSPLAGTADTQYF.

In regard to this clonotype: It may be a read error: a sequence one base away is much more abundant. The V call is TRBV7-3, the J call TRBJ2-7; D perhaps matches TRBD1 (5 bases). CDR3 length: 15 amino acids. CDR1 and CDR2 from the germline V gene are SGHTA and FQGTGA. The CDR3 loop reads CTSSSPTVLTYEQYF. In DNA, the CDR3 is TGTACCAGCAGCTCACCGACAGTCCTGACCTACGAGCAGTACTTC.

The rearrangement uses TRBV30 and TRBJ1-2, with D unresolved. The CDR3 contains 11 residues. Germline CDR1 reads GTSNPN; CDR2 reads SVGIG (reference sequence). Trimming removed 2 bases from V and 5 bases from J, with 6 bases in between. DNA of the CDR3: TGTGCCTGGAGTCTCACTTATGGCTACACCTTC. Amino acids: CAWSLTYGYTF.

This clonotype occurred many times. The CDR3 here is CASSLSLGANEQFF. CDR3 coding DNA: TGTGCCAGCAGCCTATCTTTGGGGGCCAATGAGCAGTTCTTC. V usage is TRBV7-6 and J usage is TRBJ2-1; D possibly corresponds to TRBD1 (6 bases). This CDR3 is built from 14 residues. Deletions cut 5 bases from V and 6 bases from J, with 14 bases between. The V gene's germline CDR1 is SGHVS and CDR2 FNYEAQ.

As concerns this clonotype: A read error may explain this, as a much larger clone is one base away. The rearrangement uses TRBV7-6 and TRBJ1-1; maybe TRBD1 (6 bases). Germline V gene data show CDR1 as SGHVS and CDR2 as FNYEAQ. V was clipped by 5 bases and J by 3 bases, with 37 bases between them. The CDR3 runs 22 residues. The CDR3 DNA follows: TGTGCCAGCAGCCCTTTTCCACGGTCCTTCCTTATGGCAGACAGGAACGACACTGAAGCTTTCTTT. It codes for CASSPFPRSFLMADRNDTEAFF.

V is TRBV30 and J is TRBJ2-1, with a tentative D call TRBD1 (6 bases). Germline V gene lookup returns CDR1 GTSNPN and CDR2 SVGIG (reference sequence). The CDR3 spans 14 residues. V shed 0 bases and J shed 8 bases, with 14 bases lying between them. The CDR3 region is CAWSVGTWAYEQFF. The CDR3 DNA reads TGTGCCTGGAGTGTCGGGACATGGGCCTATGAGCAGTTCTTC.

This clonotype appeared many times. This chain connects TRBV7-9 to TRBJ2-3, with D uncertain. V lost 5 bases and J lost 1, with 10 bases in between. CDR3 length: 14 amino acids. Germline-derived CDR1 and CDR2 are SEHNR and FQNEAQ (reference sequence). The CDR3 is CASSPAVGTDTQYF. The CDR3 DNA sequence: TGTGCCAGCAGCCCCGCGGTGGGCACAGATACGCAGTATTTT.

In the case of this clonotype: Since a much larger clone is just one base distant, this may be a read error. J is TRBJ2-7 and V is TRBV4-1; D is perhaps TRBD2 (6 bases). The CDR3 has 13 amino acids. Germline-derived CDR1 and CDR2 are MGHRA and YSYEKL. The DNA for the CDR3 is TGCGCCAGCAGCCAGGGTAACGGGCGGGGAATTTTTGTC. Translating gives CASSQGNGRGIFV.

This clonotype appeared a few times. The chain links TRBV27 to TRBJ2-1; D is uncertain. CDR3 length: 13 residues. Germline assignment: CDR1 MNHEY and CDR2 SMNVEV (reference sequence). V was pared by 5 bases and J by 8 bases, with 13 bases between. DNA of the CDR3: TGTGCCAGCAGTCACAATACCATCTATGAGCAGTTCTTC. Protein sequence: CASSHNTIYEQFF.

This clonotype was observed many times. This chain joins TRBV28 and TRBJ2-3; 11 bases fit TRBD2. The CDR3 contains 18 residues. The trim removed 1 base at V and 0 bases at J, leaving 6 bases unmatched. Germline V gives CDR1 MDHEN, CDR2 SYDVKM. The CDR3 sequence is CASSLLFGTSGSTDTQYF. CDR3 DNA sequence: TGTGCCAGCAGTTTATTGTTCGGGACTAGCGGAAGCACAGATACGCAGTATTTT.

This clonotype was counted between two and nine times. The chain uses TRBV19 and TRBJ2-7, with D unclear. Trimming took 6 bases from V and 3 from J, leaving 12 bases between them. The CDR3 consists of 13 residues. Germline CDR1 reads LNHDA; CDR2 reads SQIVND (reference sequence). CDR3 in amino acids: CASSPGVRYEQYF. The CDR3 nucleotides read TGTGCCAGTAGCCCTGGGGTCCGCTACGAGCAGTACTTC.

The sample holds many counts of this clonotype. The V call is TRBV19, the J call TRBJ2-5, with no clear D. Trimming pared 5 bases from V and 2 bases from J, leaving 3 bases between. This CDR3 spans 11 amino acids. Germline loops: CDR1 LNHDA, CDR2 SQIVND (reference sequence). The CDR3 DNA is TGTGCCAGTAGTGGTCAAGAGACCCAGTACTTC. Translating gives CASSGQETQYF. Together with reference TRBV19 and TRBJ2-5, the CDR3 gives the full variable domain: DGGITQSPKYLFRKEGQNVTLSCEQNLNHDAMYWYRQDPGQGLRLIYYSQIVNDFQKGDIAEGYSVSREKKESFPLTVTSAQKNPTAFYLCASSGQETQYFGPGTRLLVL.

Details on this clonotype: With a much larger clone just one base away, this may be a read error. The chain combines TRBV15 with TRBJ2-2, with D tentatively TRBD2 (5 bases). CDR1 and CDR2 from the germline V gene are LNHNV and YYDKDF (reference sequence). The CDR3 contains 17 residues. In DNA form, the CDR3 reads TGTGCCACCAGCAGAGATTTATTGGGCTCCCTCACCGGGGAGCCGTTTTTT. This translates into CATSRDLLGSLTGEPFF.

This clonotype was counted many times. The chain has TRBV6-6 and TRBJ2-5; 15 bases are a match to TRBD2. V dropped 6 bases and J dropped 5; count of bases not matched to a gene: 10. This CDR3 is built from 17 residues. Per the germline V gene, CDR1 is MNHNY and CDR2 is SVGAGI (reference sequence). The CDR3 bases are TGTGCCAGCAGCCCCTATGGACTAGCGGGAGGGGCGGAGACCCAGTACTTC. It specifies CASSPYGLAGGAETQYF.